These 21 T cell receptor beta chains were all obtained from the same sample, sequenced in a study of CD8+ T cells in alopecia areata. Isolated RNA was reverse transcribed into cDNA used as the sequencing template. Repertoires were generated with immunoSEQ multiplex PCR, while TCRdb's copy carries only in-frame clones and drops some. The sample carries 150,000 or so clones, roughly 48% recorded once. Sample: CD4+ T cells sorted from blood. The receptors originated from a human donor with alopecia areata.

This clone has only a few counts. Written as DNA, the CDR3 is TGCAGCGTCGCTAGCGGGAGGGCTAATGAGCAGTTCTTC. This gives the protein CSVASGRANEQFF. The genes are TRBV29-1 and TRBJ2-1, with TRBD2 matching 12 bases. V lost 6 bases to trimming and J lost 7 bases; unmatched junction nucleotides: 4. Per the germline V gene, CDR1 is SQVTM and CDR2 is ANQGSEA. CDR3 length equals 13 residues.

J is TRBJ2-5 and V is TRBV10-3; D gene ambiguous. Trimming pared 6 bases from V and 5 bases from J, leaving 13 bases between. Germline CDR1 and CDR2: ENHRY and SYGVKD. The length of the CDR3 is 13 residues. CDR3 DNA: TGTGCCATCAGGTCAGGTGTCGACGAGACCCAGTACTTC. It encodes CAIRSGVDETQYF.

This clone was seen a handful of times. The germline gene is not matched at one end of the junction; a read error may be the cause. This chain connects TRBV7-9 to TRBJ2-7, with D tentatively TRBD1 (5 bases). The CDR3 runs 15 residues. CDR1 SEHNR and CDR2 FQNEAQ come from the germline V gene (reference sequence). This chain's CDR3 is CASSFSAQGSNEQYF. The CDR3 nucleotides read TGTGCCAGCAGCTTTTCGGCTCAGGGCTCCAACGAGCAGTACTTC.

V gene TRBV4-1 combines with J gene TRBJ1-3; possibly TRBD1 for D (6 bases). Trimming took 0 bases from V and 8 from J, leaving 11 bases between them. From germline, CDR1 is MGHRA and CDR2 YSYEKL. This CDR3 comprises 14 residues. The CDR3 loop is CASSQDLGGYTIYF. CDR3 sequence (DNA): TGCGCCAGCAGCCAAGACCTAGGGGGATACACCATATATTTT.

For the CDR3, the DNA is TGCGCCAGCAGCTTGGGAGAGGAGACCCAGTACTTC. Its translation is CASSLGEETQYF. J is TRBJ2-5 and V is TRBV5-1; D unresolved. Trimming left V 0 bases short and J 5 bases short, with 5 bases between. The CDR3 contains 12 residues. Looked up from germline, CDR1 is SGHRS and CDR2 is YFSETQ. The whole variable domain, filled in from reference TRBV5-1 and TRBJ2-5, reads KAGVTQTPRYLIKTRGQQVTLSCSPISGHRSVSWYQQTPGQGLQFLFEYFSETQRNKGNFPGRFSGRQFSNSRSEMNVSTLELGDSALYLCASSLGEETQYFGPGTRLLVL.

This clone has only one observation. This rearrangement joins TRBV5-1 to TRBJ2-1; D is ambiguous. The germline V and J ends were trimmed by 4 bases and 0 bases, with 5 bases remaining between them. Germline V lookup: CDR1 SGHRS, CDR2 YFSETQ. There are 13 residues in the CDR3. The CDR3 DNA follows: TGCGCCAGCAGCATTGACTCCTACAATGAGCAGTTCTTC. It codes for CASSIDSYNEQFF.

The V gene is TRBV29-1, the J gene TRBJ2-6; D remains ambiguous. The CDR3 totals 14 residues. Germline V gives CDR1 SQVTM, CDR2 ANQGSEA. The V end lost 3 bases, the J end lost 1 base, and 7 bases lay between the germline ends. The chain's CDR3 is CSVDPGSGANVLTF. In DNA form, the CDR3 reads TGCAGCGTTGATCCTGGGTCTGGGGCCAACGTCCTGACTTTC.

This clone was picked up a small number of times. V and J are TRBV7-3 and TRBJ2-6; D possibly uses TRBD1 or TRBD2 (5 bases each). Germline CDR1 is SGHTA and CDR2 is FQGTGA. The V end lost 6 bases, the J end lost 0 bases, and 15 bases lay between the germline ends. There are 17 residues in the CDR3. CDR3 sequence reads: CASRLGRMSSGANVLTF. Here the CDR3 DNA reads TGTGCCAGCAGACTGGGACGGATGAGCTCTGGGGCCAACGTCCTGACTTTC.

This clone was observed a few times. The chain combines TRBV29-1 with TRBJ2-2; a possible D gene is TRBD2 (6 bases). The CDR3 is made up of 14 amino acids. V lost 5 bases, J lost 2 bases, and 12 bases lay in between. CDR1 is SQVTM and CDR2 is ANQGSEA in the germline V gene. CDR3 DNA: TGCAGCGTTAAGGAGGGGATCAACACCGGGGAGCTGTTTTTT. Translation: CSVKEGINTGELFF.

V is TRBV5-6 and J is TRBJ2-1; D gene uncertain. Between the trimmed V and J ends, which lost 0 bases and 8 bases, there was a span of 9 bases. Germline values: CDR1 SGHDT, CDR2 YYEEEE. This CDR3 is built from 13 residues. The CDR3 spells CASSLEEKDEQFF. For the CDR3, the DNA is TGTGCCAGCAGCTTGGAGGAGAAAGATGAGCAGTTCTTC.

The CDR3 here is CASNGLAGVSYNEQFF. Written as DNA, the CDR3 is TGCGCCAGCAACGGACTAGCGGGGGTCTCCTACAATGAGCAGTTCTTC. V usage is TRBV10-2 and J usage is TRBJ2-1, with 13 bases fitting TRBD2. The trim removed 7 bases at V and 0 bases at J, leaving 3 bases unmatched. The CDR3 loop spans 16 amino acids. Germline V gene data show CDR1 as WSHSY and CDR2 as SAAADI.

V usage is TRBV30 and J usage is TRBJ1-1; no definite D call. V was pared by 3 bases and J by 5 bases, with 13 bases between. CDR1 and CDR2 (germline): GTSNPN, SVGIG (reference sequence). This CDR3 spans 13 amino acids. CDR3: CAWRATALTEAFF. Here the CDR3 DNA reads TGTGCCTGGAGGGCGACGGCGTTGACTGAAGCTTTCTTT.

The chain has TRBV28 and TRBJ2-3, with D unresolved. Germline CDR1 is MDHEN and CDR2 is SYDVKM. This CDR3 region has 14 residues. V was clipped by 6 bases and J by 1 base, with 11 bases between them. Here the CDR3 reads CASSQRVGTDTQYF. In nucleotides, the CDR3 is TGTGCCAGCAGCCAACGCGTCGGCACAGATACGCAGTATTTT.

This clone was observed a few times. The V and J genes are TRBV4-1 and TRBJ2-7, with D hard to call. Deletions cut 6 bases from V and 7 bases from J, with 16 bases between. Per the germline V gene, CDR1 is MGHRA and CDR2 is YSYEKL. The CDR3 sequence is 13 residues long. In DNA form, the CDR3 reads TGCGCCAGCAGTCCTATAGTCTTAGAAGAGCAGTACTTC. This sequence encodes CASSPIVLEEQYF.

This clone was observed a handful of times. The CDR3 here is CSVGVTYRAEQYF. The CDR3 bases are TGCAGCGTAGGGGTGACATACAGGGCCGAGCAGTACTTC. The chain carries TRBV29-1 and TRBJ2-7; tentative D call: TRBD1 (6 bases). Trimming took 6 bases from V and 6 from J, leaving 18 bases between them. Per germline, CDR1 SQVTM and CDR2 ANQGSEA. The CDR3 length is 13 residues.

DNA of the CDR3: TGTGCCAGTAGTGAGAATTGGAGCTCCTACAATGAGCAGTTCTTC. Encoded protein: CASSENWSSYNEQFF. This rearrangement joins TRBV19 to TRBJ2-1; no firm D call. The CDR3 covers 15 residues. Trimming stripped 5 bases from V and 0 bases from J, with 11 bases between. Germline assignment: CDR1 LNHDA and CDR2 SQIVND (reference sequence).

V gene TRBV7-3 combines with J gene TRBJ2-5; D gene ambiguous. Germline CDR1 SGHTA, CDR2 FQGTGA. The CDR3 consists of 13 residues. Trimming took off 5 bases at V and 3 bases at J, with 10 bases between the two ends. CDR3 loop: CASSRFTEETQYF. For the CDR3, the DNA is TGTGCCAGCAGCCGCTTTACCGAAGAGACCCAGTACTTC.

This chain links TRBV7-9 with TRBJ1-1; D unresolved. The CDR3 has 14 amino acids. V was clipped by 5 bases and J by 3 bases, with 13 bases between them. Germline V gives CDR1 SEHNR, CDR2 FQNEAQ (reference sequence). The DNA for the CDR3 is TGTGCCAGCAGCACTTGGAGAGGGCACACTGAAGCTTTCTTT. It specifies CASSTWRGHTEAFF.

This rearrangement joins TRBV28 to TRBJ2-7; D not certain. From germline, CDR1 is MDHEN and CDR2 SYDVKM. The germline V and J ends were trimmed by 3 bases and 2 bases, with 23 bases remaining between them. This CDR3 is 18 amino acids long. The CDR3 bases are TGTGCCAGCAGTTTTGGGCCCCACTGGACCCCGAAAACCTACGAGCAGTACTTC. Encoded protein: CASSFGPHWTPKTYEQYF.

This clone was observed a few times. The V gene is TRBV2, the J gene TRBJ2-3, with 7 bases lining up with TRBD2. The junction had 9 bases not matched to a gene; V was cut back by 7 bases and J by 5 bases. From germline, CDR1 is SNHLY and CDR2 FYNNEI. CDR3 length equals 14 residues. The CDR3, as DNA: TGTGCCAGCATCCCTGCGGGAGCAAAAGATACGCAGTATTTT. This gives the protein CASIPAGAKDTQYF.

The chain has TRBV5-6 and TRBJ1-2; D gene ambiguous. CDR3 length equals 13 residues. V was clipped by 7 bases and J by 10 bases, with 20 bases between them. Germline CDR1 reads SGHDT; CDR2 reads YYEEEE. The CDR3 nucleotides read TGTGCCAGCGGAATGGAGGTCGCGGCCCCCTACACCTTC. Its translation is CASGMEVAAPYTF.